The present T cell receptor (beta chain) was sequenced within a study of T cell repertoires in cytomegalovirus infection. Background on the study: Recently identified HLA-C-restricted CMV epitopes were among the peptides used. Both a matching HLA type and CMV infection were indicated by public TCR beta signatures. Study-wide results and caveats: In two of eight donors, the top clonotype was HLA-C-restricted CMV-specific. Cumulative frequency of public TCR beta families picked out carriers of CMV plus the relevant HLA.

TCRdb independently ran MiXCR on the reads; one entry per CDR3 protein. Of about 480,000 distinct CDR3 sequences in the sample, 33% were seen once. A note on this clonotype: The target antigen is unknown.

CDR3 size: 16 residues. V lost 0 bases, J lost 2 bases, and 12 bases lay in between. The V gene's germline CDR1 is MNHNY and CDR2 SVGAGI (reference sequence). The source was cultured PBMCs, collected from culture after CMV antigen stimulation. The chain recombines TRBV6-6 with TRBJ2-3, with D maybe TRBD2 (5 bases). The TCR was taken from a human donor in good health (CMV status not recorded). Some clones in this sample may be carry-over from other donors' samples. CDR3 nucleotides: TGTGCCAGCAGTTACTCGTCCCCGGGATTCACAGATACGCAGTATTTT. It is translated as CASSYSSPGFTDTQYF.